The subject of this entry is one T cell receptor beta chain. This sample was included in a study of T cell responses to AZD1222 COVID-19 vaccine. Background on the study: Doses given second, at about 4 or about 12 weeks, were pooled.

Method: immunoSEQ multiplex PCR; TCRdb's copy keeps in-frame clones and lacks some. The sample holds 150,000 or so clones, around 90% seen once. Germline assignment: CDR1 LGHNA and CDR2 YSLEER. The V end was cut by 5 bases, the J end by 2 bases, with 11 bases between. The CDR3 is 14 amino acids. The chain has TRBV4-3 and TRBJ2-3; D possibly corresponds to TRBD1 (6 bases). The receptor's source is an adult in good health. The source material was peripheral blood, sampled on day 0 of AZD1222 vaccination. The CDR3 loop reads CASSLGQFTDTQYF. CDR3 coding DNA: TGCGCCAGCAGCTTAGGACAGTTCACAGATACGCAGTATTTT.